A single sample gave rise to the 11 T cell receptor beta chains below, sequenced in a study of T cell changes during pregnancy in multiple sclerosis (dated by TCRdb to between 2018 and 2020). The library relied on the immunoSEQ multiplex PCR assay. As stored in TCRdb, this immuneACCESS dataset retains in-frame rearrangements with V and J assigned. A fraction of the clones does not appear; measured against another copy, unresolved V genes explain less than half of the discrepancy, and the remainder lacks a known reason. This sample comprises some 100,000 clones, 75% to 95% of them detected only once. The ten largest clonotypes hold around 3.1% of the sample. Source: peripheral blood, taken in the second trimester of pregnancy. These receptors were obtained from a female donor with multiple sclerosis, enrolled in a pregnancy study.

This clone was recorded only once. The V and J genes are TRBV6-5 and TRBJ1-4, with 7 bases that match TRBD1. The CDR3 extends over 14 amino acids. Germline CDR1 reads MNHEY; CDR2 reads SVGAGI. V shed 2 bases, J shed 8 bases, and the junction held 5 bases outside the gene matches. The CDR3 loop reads CASSYGTAAEKLFF. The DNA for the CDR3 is TGTGCCAGCAGTTACGGGACAGCGGCCGAAAAACTGTTTTTT.

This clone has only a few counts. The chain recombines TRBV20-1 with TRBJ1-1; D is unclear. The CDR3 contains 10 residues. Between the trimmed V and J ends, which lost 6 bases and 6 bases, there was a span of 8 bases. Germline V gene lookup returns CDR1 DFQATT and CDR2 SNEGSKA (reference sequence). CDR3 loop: CSASSSEAFF. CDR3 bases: TGCAGTGCGTCAAGCTCTGAAGCTTTCTTT.

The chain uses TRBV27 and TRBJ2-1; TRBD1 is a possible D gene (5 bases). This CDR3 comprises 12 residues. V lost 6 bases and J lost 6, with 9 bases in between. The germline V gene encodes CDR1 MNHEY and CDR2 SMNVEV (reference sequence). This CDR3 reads CASRTQVNEQFF. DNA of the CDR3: TGTGCCAGCAGGACACAGGTCAATGAGCAGTTCTTC.

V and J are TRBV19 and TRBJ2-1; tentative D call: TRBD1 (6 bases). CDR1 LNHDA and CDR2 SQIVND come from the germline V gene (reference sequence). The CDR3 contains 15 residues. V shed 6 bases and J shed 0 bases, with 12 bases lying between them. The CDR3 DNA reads TGTGCCAGTAGCTGGAGACAGGACTCCTACAATGAGCAGTTCTTC. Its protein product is CASSWRQDSYNEQFF.

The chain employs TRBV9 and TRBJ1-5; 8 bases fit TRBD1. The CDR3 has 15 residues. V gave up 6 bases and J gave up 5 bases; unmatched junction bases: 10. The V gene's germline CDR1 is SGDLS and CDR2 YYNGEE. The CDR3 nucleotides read TGTGCCAGCACTCAGGGGGCTTCAGCGGATCAGCCCCAGCATTTT. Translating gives CASTQGASADQPQHF.

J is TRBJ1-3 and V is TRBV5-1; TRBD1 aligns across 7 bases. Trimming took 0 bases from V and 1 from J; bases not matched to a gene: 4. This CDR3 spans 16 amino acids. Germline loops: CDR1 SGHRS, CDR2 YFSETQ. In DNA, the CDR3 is TGCGCCAGCAGCTTGGCCATGACAGGGTCTGGAAACACCATATATTTT. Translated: CASSLAMTGSGNTIYF.

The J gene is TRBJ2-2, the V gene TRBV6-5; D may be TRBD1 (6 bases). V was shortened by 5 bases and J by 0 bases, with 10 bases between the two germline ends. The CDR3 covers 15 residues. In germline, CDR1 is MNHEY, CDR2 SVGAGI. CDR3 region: CASSTTGANTGELFF. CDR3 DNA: TGTGCCAGCAGTACGACAGGCGCGAACACCGGGGAGCTGTTTTTT.

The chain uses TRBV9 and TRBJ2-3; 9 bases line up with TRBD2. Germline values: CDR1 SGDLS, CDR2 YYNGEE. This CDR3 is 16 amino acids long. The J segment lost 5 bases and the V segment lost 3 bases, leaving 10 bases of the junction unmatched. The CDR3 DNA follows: TGTGCCAGCAGCGCCTTAGCGGGAGAGGGGGGAGATACGCAGTATTTT. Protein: CASSALAGEGGDTQYF.

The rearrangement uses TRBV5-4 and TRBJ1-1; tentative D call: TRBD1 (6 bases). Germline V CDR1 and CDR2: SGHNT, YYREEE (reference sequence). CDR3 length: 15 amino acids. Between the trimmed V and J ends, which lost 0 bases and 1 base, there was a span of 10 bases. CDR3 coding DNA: TGTGCCAGCAGCTTGGCGGGGGGCAGGAACACTGAAGCTTTCTTT. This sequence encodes CASSLAGGRNTEAFF.

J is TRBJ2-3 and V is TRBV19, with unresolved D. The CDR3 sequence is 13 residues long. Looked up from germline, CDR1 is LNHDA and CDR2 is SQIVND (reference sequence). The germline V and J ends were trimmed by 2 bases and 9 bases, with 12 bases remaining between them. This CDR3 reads CASSITNTGTQYF. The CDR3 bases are TGTGCCAGTAGTATAACCAACACCGGGACGCAGTATTTT.

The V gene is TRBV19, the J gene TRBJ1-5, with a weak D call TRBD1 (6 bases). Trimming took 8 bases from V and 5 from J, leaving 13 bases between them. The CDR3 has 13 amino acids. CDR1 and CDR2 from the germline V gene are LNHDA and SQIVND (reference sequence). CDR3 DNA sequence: TGTGCCAGTGGCAGGGGCTGGGATCAGCCCCAGCATTTT. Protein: CASGRGWDQPQHF.